Shown below are 13 T cell receptor beta chains from a single sample sequenced in a study of immune heterogeneity within non-small cell lung tumors. The TCR beta CDR3 region was amplified by multiplex PCR employing 32 V and 13 J primers. TCRdb called the multiplex PCR reads again in MiXCR, with one record for every CDR3 protein. Of over 3,500 distinct CDR3 sequences in the sample, roughly 21% were seen once. Genomic DNA from bulk tumor acted as the template, and about 600 ng was loaded per sample. Each primary tumor yielded several biopsies, collected far apart from one another at surgery. The study cohort was described as untreated, and its members had newly diagnosed non-small cell lung cancer. They went on to have curative surgery. Sequencing was carried out using lung tumor tissue. The receptors originated from an older man with non-small cell lung cancer.

The V call is TRBV7-2, the J call TRBJ1-2; D not certain. With 0 bases removed from V and 3 bases from J, the gap between germline ends came to 11 bases. The CDR3 is 15 residues long. Germline V gene data show CDR1 as SGHTA and CDR2 as FQGNSA. The CDR3: CASSLAPIEDYGYTF. In DNA, the CDR3 is TGTGCCAGCAGCTTAGCGCCCATCGAAGACTATGGCTACACCTTC.

This clonotype is deemed medium-sized (0.01 to 0.1%). V and J are TRBV7-2 and TRBJ1-1; D is undetermined. Germline V lookup: CDR1 SGHTA, CDR2 FQGNSA. The CDR3 is made up of 16 amino acids. The V and J ends lost 2 bases and 0 bases respectively, with 13 bases between them. CDR3 residues: CASSLNPGAMNTEAFF. DNA for the CDR3: TGTGCCAGCAGCTTAAATCCAGGAGCCATGAACACTGAAGCTTTCTTT.

This clonotype was seen a handful of times. The rearrangement uses TRBV3-1 and TRBJ1-1; TRBD1 is a possible D gene (6 bases). The CDR3 is 12 residues long. The germline V and J ends were trimmed by 1 base and 13 bases, with 13 bases remaining between them. CDR1 is LGHDT and CDR2 is YNNKEL in the germline V gene (reference sequence). CDR3 sequence: CASSQVGGHIFF. In DNA, the CDR3 is TGTGCCAGCAGCCAAGTAGGGGGACACATTTTCTTT. The full variable domain, rest sourced from reference TRBV3-1 and TRBJ1-1, is DTAVSQTPKYLVTQMGNDKSIKCEQNLGHDTMYWYKQDSKKFLKIMFSYNNKELIINETVPNRFSPKSPDKAHLNLHINSLELGDSAVYFCASSQVGGHIFFGQGTRLTVV.

This clonotype is termed medium-sized. The chain carries TRBV3-1 and TRBJ1-2; D is ambiguous. The germline V and J ends were trimmed by 2 bases and 9 bases, with 7 bases remaining between them. The CDR3 consists of 11 residues. Germline V gene lookup returns CDR1 LGHDT and CDR2 YNNKEL (reference sequence). This chain's CDR3 is CASSQLGSYTF. The CDR3 nucleotides read TGTGCCAGCAGCCAACTGGGTAGCTACACCTTC.

In its sample, this clonotype ranks as medium-sized (0.01 to 0.1%). This CDR3 is CASSSLGQGGSEQYF. DNA of the CDR3: TGTGCCAGCAGCTCTTTAGGGCAGGGAGGATCCGAGCAGTACTTC. The V and J genes are TRBV7-2 and TRBJ2-7; possible D gene TRBD2, 6 bases. Germline CDR1 SGHTA, CDR2 FQGNSA. The CDR3 has 15 residues. The V and J ends lost 4 bases and 6 bases respectively, with 19 bases between them.

This sequence joins TRBV19 and TRBJ1-5; 9 bases match TRBD1. Germline V gene data show CDR1 as LNHDA and CDR2 as SQIVND (reference sequence). This CDR3 contains 14 residues. V trimming: 3 bases; J trimming: 8 bases; junction bases outside the gene matches: 5. CDR3 DNA sequence: TGTGCCAGTAGTATCGGACAGGGGAATAAGCCCCAGCATTTT. This gives the protein CASSIGQGNKPQHF.

Within the sample, this clonotype is medium-sized. This chain uses TRBV6-1 with TRBJ1-1; 7 positions agree with TRBD1. Germline loops: CDR1 MNHNS, CDR2 SASEGT. The ends lost 1 base at V and 3 bases at J; junction bases unmatched: 11. The CDR3 has 17 residues. CDR3 bases: TGTGCCAGCAGTGAAGTCTTCTCGACAGGGTCGGACACTGAAGCTTTCTTT. Amino acids: CASSEVFSTGSDTEAFF.

By proportion, this clonotype is large. V and J are TRBV9 and TRBJ1-2; 8 nucleotides match TRBD1. V lost 4 bases and J lost 3; bases outside the gene matches: 11. Per the germline V gene, CDR1 is SGDLS and CDR2 is YYNGEE. CDR3 size: 16 residues. DNA for the CDR3: TGTGCCAGCAGCTTTTCCCCCGAGACAGGGGACTATGGCTACACCTTC. Its protein is CASSFSPETGDYGYTF.

This clonotype was observed once. This is likely a read error, given that the CDR3 carries no conserved phenylalanine or tryptophan at its end. Because the CDR3's place on the DNA is in doubt, the DNA is left out and the CDR3 is given as listed by TCRdb. V gene TRBV7-2 combines with J gene TRBJ2-3; TRBD1 is taken as the D call from the table, unchecked against the DNA. From germline, CDR1 is SGHTA and CDR2 FQGNSA. The CDR3 is made up of 16 amino acids, end residues included. This CDR3 reads CASSLLTRRREQYFGP.

Points on this clonotype: Mismatch with germline at one junction end may stem from a read error. The chain links TRBV5-6 to TRBJ1-1, with D perhaps TRBD1 (6 bases). Germline V gene lookup returns CDR1 SGHDT and CDR2 YYEEEE. This CDR3 spans 11 amino acids. In DNA, the CDR3 is TGTGCCAGCAGCTTTACGGGGGCAGCGGTTTTT. Its translation is CASSFTGAAVF.

This clonotype is termed medium-sized. V gene TRBV19 combines with J gene TRBJ1-1; no clear D. The CDR3 contains 16 residues. V shed 2 bases and J shed 1 base, with 14 bases lying between them. The germline V gene encodes CDR1 LNHDA and CDR2 SQIVND (reference sequence). The CDR3 region has the DNA TGTGCCAGTAGTATAAGGTTGGGCGGGAAGAACACTGAAGCTTTCTTT. Residues: CASSIRLGGKNTEAFF.

In regard to this clonotype: A read error is possible here, since a much larger clone lies one base away. The chain carries TRBV12-3 or TRBV12-4 and TRBJ1-6, with a tentative D call TRBD1 (5 bases). The CDR3 length is 12 residues. V lost 5 bases and J 13 bases, leaving 12 bases between the germline ends. The DNA for the CDR3 is TGTGCCAGCAGTCCTACAAGGGGCCCCCTCCACTTT. Its translation is CASSPTRGPLHF.

This clonotype is judged medium-sized. CDR3: CASSVRPVEVPTEQYF. Here the CDR3 DNA reads TGTGCCAGTAGTGTTAGACCCGTGGAAGTACCCACCGAGCAGTACTTC. V and J are TRBV19 and TRBJ2-7; D gene unclear. Between the trimmed V and J ends, which lost 5 bases and 6 bases, there was a span of 23 bases. The length of the CDR3 is 16 residues. Germline CDR1 is LNHDA and CDR2 is SQIVND (reference sequence).